These 8 T cell receptor beta chains were all obtained from the same sample, sequenced in a study of cytomegalovirus exposure and HLA in healthy donors. This PCR relied on a set of 60 Vbeta primers and 13 Jbeta primers. Assay used: immunoSEQ multiplex PCR; TCRdb lists only in-frame clones, some missing. Counted here are about 93,000 clones, roughly 60% occurring once; the ten biggest clones make up about 6.3%. The source material was PBMCs. These receptors came from a boy younger than 18 in good health and CMV-seropositive.

This clone was recorded only once. The V gene is TRBV4-1, the J gene TRBJ2-5; tentatively, D is TRBD1 (6 bases). TRBJ2-7 explains the end of the DNA better; the J call may be wrong. Per germline, CDR1 MGHRA and CDR2 YSYEKL. The CDR3 has 14 residues. The CDR3: CASSQPMDSDEQYF. CDR3 sequence (DNA): TGCGCCAGCAGCCAACCCATGGACAGCGACGAGCAGTACTTC.

The CDR3 here is CASIGRPTNYGYTF. CDR3 coding DNA: TGTGCCAGCATAGGCAGGCCGACTAACTATGGCTACACCTTC. V gene TRBV2 combines with J gene TRBJ1-2; D uncertain. CDR1 and CDR2 (germline): SNHLY, FYNNEI. CDR3 length equals 14 residues. Trimming took 7 bases from V and 0 from J, leaving 12 bases between them.

The CDR3 sequence is CASSRGLAGYNEQFF. CDR3 DNA: TGTGCCAGCAGTAGGGGACTAGCGGGATACAATGAGCAGTTCTTC. This chain joins TRBV25-1 and TRBJ2-1, with 13 nucleotides matching TRBD2. V gave up 5 bases and J gave up 4 bases; unmatched junction bases: 2. Germline CDR1 and CDR2: MGHDK and SYGVNS. The CDR3 covers 15 residues.

The chain carries TRBV5-4 and TRBJ2-1, with TRBD2 matching over 8 bases. CDR1 and CDR2 (germline): SGHNT, YYREEE (reference sequence). This CDR3 spans 15 amino acids. The V and J ends lost 4 bases and 2 bases, in that order; junction bases with no gene match: 5. Here the CDR3 DNA reads TGTGCCAGCAGCCCGCGGGGGGAAGCCTACAATGAGCAGTTCTTC. Its protein is CASSPRGEAYNEQFF.

The genes are TRBV29-1 and TRBJ2-3; 12 bases fit TRBD2. V lost 4 bases and J lost 1; bases outside the gene matches: 0. Germline V CDR1 and CDR2: SQVTM, ANQGSEA. CDR3 length: 14 residues. The CDR3 spells CSVGLAGGTDTQYF. In DNA, the CDR3 is TGCAGCGTTGGACTAGCGGGGGGCACAGATACGCAGTATTTT.

The genes are TRBV6-5 and TRBJ1-2; D unresolved. The V gene lost 6 bases and the J gene lost 4 bases, with 18 bases spanning the gap. Germline V gene lookup returns CDR1 MNHEY and CDR2 SVGAGI. This CDR3 region has 15 residues. In DNA form, the CDR3 reads TGTGCCAGCAGCCCCTCCGGGGAGTGGGTCTATGGCTACACCTTC. The encoded protein is CASSPSGEWVYGYTF.

This chain connects TRBV6-5 to TRBJ2-3; the D gene is possibly TRBD1 (6 bases). The CDR3 is 12 amino acids. CDR1 MNHEY and CDR2 SVGAGI come from the germline V gene. Trimming took 10 bases from V and 2 from J, leaving 10 bases between them. CDR3 residues: CATGQNTDTQYF. The CDR3 DNA follows: TGTGCCACAGGACAGAACACAGATACGCAGTATTTT.

This rearrangement joins TRBV30 to TRBJ2-1; 9 nucleotides line up with TRBD2. This CDR3 comprises 17 residues. V shed 2 bases, J shed 3 bases, and the junction held 11 bases outside the gene matches. Germline V gene lookup returns CDR1 GTSNPN and CDR2 SVGIG (reference sequence). The CDR3 nucleotides read TGTGCCTGGAGTCTCCCGGGACTAGCAAGCGACTACAATGAGCAGTTCTTC. As protein: CAWSLPGLASDYNEQFF.